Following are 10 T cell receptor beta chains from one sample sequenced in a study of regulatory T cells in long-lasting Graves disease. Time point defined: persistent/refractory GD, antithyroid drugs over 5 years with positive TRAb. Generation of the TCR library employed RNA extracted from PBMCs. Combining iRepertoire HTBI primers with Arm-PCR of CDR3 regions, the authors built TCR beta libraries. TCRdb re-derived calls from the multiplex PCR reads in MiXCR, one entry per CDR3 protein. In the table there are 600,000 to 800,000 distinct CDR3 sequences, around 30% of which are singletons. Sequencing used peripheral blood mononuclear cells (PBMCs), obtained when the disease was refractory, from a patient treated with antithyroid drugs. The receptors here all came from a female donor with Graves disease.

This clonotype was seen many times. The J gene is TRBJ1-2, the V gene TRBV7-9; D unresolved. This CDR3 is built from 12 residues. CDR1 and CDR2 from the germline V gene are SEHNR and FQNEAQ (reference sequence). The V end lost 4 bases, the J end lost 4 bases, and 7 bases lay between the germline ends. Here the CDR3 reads CASSSEGYGYTF. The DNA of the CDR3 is TGTGCCAGCAGCTCGGAGGGCTATGGCTACACCTTC.

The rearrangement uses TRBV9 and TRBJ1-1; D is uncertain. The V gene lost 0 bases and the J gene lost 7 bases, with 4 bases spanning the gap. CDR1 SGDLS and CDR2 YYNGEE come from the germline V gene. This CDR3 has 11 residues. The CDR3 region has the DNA TGTGCCAGCAGCGTAGGGGATGAAGCTTTCTTT. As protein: CASSVGDEAFF.

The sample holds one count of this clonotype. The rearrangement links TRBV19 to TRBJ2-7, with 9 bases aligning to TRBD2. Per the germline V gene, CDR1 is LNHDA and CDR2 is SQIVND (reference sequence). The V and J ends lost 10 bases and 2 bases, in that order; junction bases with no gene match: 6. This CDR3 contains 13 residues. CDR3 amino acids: CATRTSATYEQYF. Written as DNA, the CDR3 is TGTGCCACTAGGACTAGCGCTACCTACGAGCAGTACTTC.

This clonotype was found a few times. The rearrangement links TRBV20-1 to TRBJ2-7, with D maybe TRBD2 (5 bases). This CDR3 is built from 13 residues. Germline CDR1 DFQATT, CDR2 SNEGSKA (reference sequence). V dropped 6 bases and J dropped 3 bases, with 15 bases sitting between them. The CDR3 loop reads CSARGTNNYEQYF. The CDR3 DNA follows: TGCAGTGCCCGGGGAACTAACAACTACGAGCAGTACTTC.

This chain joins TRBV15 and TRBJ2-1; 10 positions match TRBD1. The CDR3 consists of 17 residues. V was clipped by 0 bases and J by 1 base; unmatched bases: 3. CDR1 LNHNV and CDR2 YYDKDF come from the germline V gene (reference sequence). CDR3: CATSREPDRGSYNEQFF. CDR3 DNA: TGTGCCACCAGCAGAGAGCCGGACAGGGGGTCCTACAATGAGCAGTTCTTC. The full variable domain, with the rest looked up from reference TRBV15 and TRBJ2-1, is DAMVIQNPRYQVTQFGKPVTLSCSQTLNHNVMYWYQQKSSQAPKLLFHYYDKDFNNEADTPDNFQSRRPNTSFCFLDIRSPGLGDTAMYLCATSREPDRGSYNEQFFGPGTRLTVL.

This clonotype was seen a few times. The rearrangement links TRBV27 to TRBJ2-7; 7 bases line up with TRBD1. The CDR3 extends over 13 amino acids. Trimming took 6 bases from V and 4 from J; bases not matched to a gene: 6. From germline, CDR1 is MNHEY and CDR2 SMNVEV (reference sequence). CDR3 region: CASSHKTGYEQYF. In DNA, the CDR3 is TGTGCCAGCAGCCATAAGACAGGGTACGAGCAGTACTTC.

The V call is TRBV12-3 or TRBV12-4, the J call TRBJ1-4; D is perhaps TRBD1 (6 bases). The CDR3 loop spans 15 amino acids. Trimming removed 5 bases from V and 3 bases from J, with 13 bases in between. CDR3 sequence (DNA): TGTGCCAGCAGTCCAAACAGGGCTTCTAATGAAAAACTGTTTTTT. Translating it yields CASSPNRASNEKLFF.

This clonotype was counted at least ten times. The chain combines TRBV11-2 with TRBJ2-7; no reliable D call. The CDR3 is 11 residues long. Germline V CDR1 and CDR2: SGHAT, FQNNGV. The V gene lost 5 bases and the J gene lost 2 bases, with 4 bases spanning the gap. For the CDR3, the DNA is TGTGCCAGCAGCCACGCCTACGAGCAGTACTTC. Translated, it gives CASSHAYEQYF.

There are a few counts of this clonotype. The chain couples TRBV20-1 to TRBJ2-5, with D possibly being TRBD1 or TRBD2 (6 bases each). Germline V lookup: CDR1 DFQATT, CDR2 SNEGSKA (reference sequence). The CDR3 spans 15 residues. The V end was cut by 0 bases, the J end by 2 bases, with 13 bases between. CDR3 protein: CSARDQGTAQETQYF. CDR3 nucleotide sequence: TGCAGTGCTAGAGATCAGGGGACTGCACAAGAGACCCAGTACTTC.

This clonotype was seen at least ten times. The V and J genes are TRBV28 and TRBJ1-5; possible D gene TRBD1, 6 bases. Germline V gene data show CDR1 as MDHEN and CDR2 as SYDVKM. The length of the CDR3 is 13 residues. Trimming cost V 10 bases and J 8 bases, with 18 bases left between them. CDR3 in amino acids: CATDYGQSKPQHF. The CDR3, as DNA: TGTGCCACCGACTATGGACAGTCGAAGCCCCAGCATTTT.